Presented here are 16 T cell receptor beta chains from one specimen sequenced in a study of OX40 agonist ivuxolimab in advanced cancers. Sequencing was performed with immunoSEQ multiplex PCR; in TCRdb, only in-frame clones are kept and a portion is missing. The sample has around 31,000 clones, approximately 85% seen once. The specimen was CD4+ or CD8+ T cells sorted from blood, collected in a trial of the OX40 agonist ivuxolimab. These receptors all stem from an adult with an advanced solid tumor such as melanoma, head and neck, liver or kidney cancer.

This clone came up once. The chain recombines TRBV4-3 with TRBJ2-7; unclear D gene. Germline assignment: CDR1 LGHNA and CDR2 YSLEER. The CDR3 is made up of 14 amino acids. V shed 1 base and J shed 2 bases, with 9 bases lying between them. CDR3 residues: CASSQGTHTYEQYF. The CDR3 DNA follows: TGCGCCAGCAGCCAAGGGACGCATACCTACGAGCAGTACTTC.

J is TRBJ1-2 and V is TRBV6-5; TRBD1 matches at 10 bases. This CDR3 has 15 residues. V lost 5 bases to trimming and J lost 5 bases; unmatched junction nucleotides: 8. Germline V gene lookup returns CDR1 MNHEY and CDR2 SVGAGI. CDR3 coding DNA: TGTGCCAGCAGTAAAAGGACAGGGGGTGTGTATGGCTACACCTTC. Translation gives CASSKRTGGVYGYTF.

This chain links TRBV6-1 with TRBJ2-2; either TRBD1 or TRBD2 may supply D (6 bases each). This CDR3 region has 12 residues. Germline V lookup: CDR1 MNHNS, CDR2 SASEGT. CDR3 amino acids: CASEGEAGELFF. Here the CDR3 DNA reads TGTGCATCCGAGGGGGAGGCCGGGGAGCTGTTTTTT.

This clone appeared once. The chain carries TRBV5-4 and TRBJ2-3; D not certain. Germline V lookup: CDR1 SGHNT, CDR2 YYREEE (reference sequence). V lost 5 bases and J lost 0, with 19 bases in between. CDR3 length equals 17 residues. This chain's CDR3 is CASSPDYADPSTDTQYF. Written as DNA, the CDR3 is TGTGCCAGCAGTCCCGATTACGCGGATCCTAGCACAGATACGCAGTATTTT.

The rearrangement joins TRBV11-3 to TRBJ2-1; the match to TRBD2 covers 9 bases. J lost 10 bases, V lost 5 bases, and 9 bases had no gene match. Germline-derived CDR1 and CDR2 are SGHNT and YENEEA. The CDR3 covers 14 residues. The CDR3 loop is CASSPRLAGGEQFF. For the CDR3, the DNA is TGTGCCAGCAGCCCACGACTTGCGGGGGGGGAGCAGTTCTTC.

This clone was seen only a few times. The gene calls are TRBV28 and TRBJ1-1; D is unclear. V dropped 3 bases and J dropped 8 bases, with 13 bases sitting between them. CDR1 is MDHEN and CDR2 is SYDVKM in the germline V gene. The CDR3 is made up of 13 amino acids. The CDR3 DNA follows: TGTGCCAGCAGTTTTGTAGGACCCACCGAAGCTTTCTTT. Its protein product is CASSFVGPTEAFF.

There are a few counts of this clone. The chain joins TRBV5-1 to TRBJ2-1, with a possible D match to TRBD1 (6 bases). Germline CDR1 is SGHRS and CDR2 is YFSETQ. The germline V and J ends were trimmed by 0 bases and 6 bases, with 10 bases remaining between them. The CDR3 has 14 residues. The CDR3 nucleotides are TGCGCCAGCAGCTTGGAACAGGGTGGCAATGAGCAGTTCTTC. Its protein is CASSLEQGGNEQFF.

The V gene is TRBV4-3, the J gene TRBJ2-2, with D perhaps assigned TRBD1 or TRBD2 (7 bases each). V was shortened by 1 base and J by 1 base, with 10 bases between the two germline ends. The V gene's germline CDR1 is LGHNA and CDR2 YSLEER. This CDR3 is built from 16 residues. This chain's CDR3 is CASSQAGGENTGELFF. CDR3 DNA sequence: TGCGCCAGCAGCCAAGCAGGGGGGGAGAACACCGGGGAGCTGTTTTTT.

The chain is built from TRBV7-9 and TRBJ1-2; TRBD1 matches at 7 bases. V was clipped by 7 bases and J by 1 base; unmatched bases: 12. Germline V gene lookup returns CDR1 SEHNR and CDR2 FQNEAQ (reference sequence). This CDR3 comprises 16 residues. As DNA, the CDR3 is TGTGCCAGCACCTCTACCGGCGACAGGGTTAACTATGGCTACACCTTC. Translated: CASTSTGDRVNYGYTF. Combining the CDR3 with reference TRBV7-9 and TRBJ1-2 gives the whole variable domain DTGVSQNPRHKITKRGQNVTFRCDPISEHNRLYWYRQTLGQGPEFLTYFQNEAQLEKSRLLSDRFSAERPKGSFSTLEIQRTEQGDSAMYLCASTSTGDRVNYGYTFGSGTRLTVV.

This chain links TRBV6-5 with TRBJ2-2; 7 bases fit TRBD1. The trim removed 5 bases at V and 4 bases at J, leaving 4 bases unmatched. CDR1 and CDR2 (germline): MNHEY, SVGAGI. The CDR3 contains 14 residues. The CDR3 here is CASSPTGSTGELFF. CDR3 sequence (DNA): TGTGCCAGCAGTCCGACAGGGAGCACCGGGGAGCTGTTTTTT.

The chain is built from TRBV9 and TRBJ2-1; 11 bases map to TRBD2. The CDR3 runs 16 residues. J was trimmed by 6 bases and V by 0 bases; bases with no gene match: 5. Germline CDR1 is SGDLS and CDR2 is YYNGEE. The CDR3 region has the DNA TGTGCCAGCAGCGTAGTAGCTAGCGGGGGGATCAATGAGCAGTTCTTC. Translating it yields CASSVVASGGINEQFF.

This chain links TRBV28 with TRBJ1-2, with a possible D match to TRBD1 (6 bases). V dropped 3 bases and J dropped 8 bases, with 19 bases sitting between them. The germline CDR1 and CDR2 sequences are MDHEN and SYDVKM. There are 15 residues in the CDR3. CDR3 amino acids: CASSFPAYRVGGYTF. In nucleotides, the CDR3 is TGTGCCAGCAGTTTCCCAGCCTACAGGGTGGGCGGCTACACCTTC.

This rearrangement joins TRBV27 to TRBJ1-1, with 7 bases lining up with TRBD1. CDR1 is MNHEY, CDR2 SMNVEV, per germline (reference sequence). J gave up 3 bases and V 1 base, and 2 bases lay outside the gene matches. The CDR3 is 14 amino acids. The CDR3 DNA reads TGTGCCAGCAGTTTATTAGGGGGCGACACTGAAGCTTTCTTT. Translated: CASSLLGGDTEAFF.

The V and J genes are TRBV6-6 and TRBJ1-4, with D maybe TRBD1 (5 bases). This CDR3 is built from 15 residues. Trimming pared 0 bases from V and 8 bases from J, leaving 13 bases between. Germline V lookup: CDR1 MNHNY, CDR2 SVGAGI (reference sequence). The CDR3 DNA reads as TGTGCCAGCAGTTACTCGATTCTCAGGGAGGAAAAACTGTTTTTT. Protein sequence: CASSYSILREEKLFF.

The chain combines TRBV6-5 with TRBJ1-6; 11 bases map to TRBD1. Germline CDR1 MNHEY, CDR2 SVGAGI. There are 14 residues in the CDR3. Losses at the gene ends were 6 bases for V and 10 bases for J; bases not matched to a gene: 5. CDR3 DNA sequence: TGTGCCAGCAGAATAGGACAGGGGGCGTCACCCCTCCACTTT. This codes for CASRIGQGASPLHF.

To note about this clone: A read error may produce the germline difference seen at one junction end. This chain uses TRBV4-2 with TRBJ1-3, with D hard to call. CDR3 size: 17 residues. Germline CDR1 reads LGHNA; CDR2 reads YNFKEQ. The DNA of the CDR3 is TGTGCCAGCAGCCAAGATGTTTCGGCCCCGGGAGGAAGCACCATATATTTT. As protein: CASSQDVSAPGGSTIYF.